The rows below give T cell receptor beta chains drawn from one sample of a study of T-cell reconstitution after alpha-beta-depleted transplantation in children. TCRdb re-analysed the PCR reads in MiXCR, keeping a single row per CDR3 protein. The sample records approximately 350,000 distinct CDR3 sequences, around 15% being singletons. The sample here was PBMCs, mostly from graft donor cells, taken 360 days after TCRalphabeta/CD19-depleted stem cell transplant. The receptors derive from a male patient aged 2 to 9 who had a stem cell transplant for acute lymphoblastic leukemia, so the T cells may come from the graft donor. CDR3s include the opening cysteine and the closing phenylalanine or tryptophan. The D gene is left open where the match is weak. Clone size is given for some rows only: seen once, a few or many times, or a class if the clone is expanded.

size	V	D	J	DNA	CDR3
few	TRBV5-1	NA	TRBJ2-6	TGCGCCAGCAGCTTGGGTGGCGGCTTGGGTACTGGGGCCAACGTCCTGACTTTC	CASSLGGGLGTGANVLTF
many	TRBV5-5	NA	TRBJ2-7	TGTGCCAGCAGCTTGGCTAGCCGCCCCTCCTACGAGCAGTACTTC	CASSLASRPSYEQYF
many	TRBV28	NA	TRBJ2-5	TGTGCCAGCAGTTTACTCTCGATTCCCATAAGGGGGGAGACCCAGTACTTC	CASSLLSIPIRGETQYF
few	TRBV28	NA	TRBJ2-3	TGTGCCAGCAGGGAGGGACAAGGTACGCAGTATTTT	CASREGQGTQYF
few	TRBV5-5	TRBD2	TRBJ2-5	TGTGCCAGCAGGTCCCGATTCTGGACTAGCGACCTCGAAGAGACCCAGTACTTC	CASRSRFWTSDLEETQYF
few	TRBV28	TRBD1	TRBJ2-1	TGTGCCAGCAGACCGGGACAGGGGGCAAGGAATGAGCAGTTCTTC	CASRPGQGARNEQFF
few	TRBV7-8	NA	TRBJ2-2	TGTGCCAGCAGCTTACCCCACTGGGTGGACACCGGGGAGCTGTTTTTT	CASSLPHWVDTGELFF
many	TRBV13	NA	TRBJ2-3	TGTGCCAGCAGCTTAGGGGGGTCGACACCCCGGGGCACAGATACGCAGTATTTT	CASSLGGSTPRGTDTQYF
few	TRBV12-3/TRBV12-4	TRBD1	TRBJ2-5	TGTGCCAGCAGTTTAGGGACAGGGGATTTAGGAGAGACCCAGTACTTC	CASSLGTGDLGETQYF
few	TRBV27	NA	TRBJ2-7	TGTGCCAGCAGAGGGACTGGGCCAGAGCAGTACTTC	CASRGTGPEQYF
few	TRBV5-6	NA	TRBJ2-2	TGTGCCAGCAGCTTGTTTAGACAGCTGAACACCGGGGAGCTGTTTTTT	CASSLFRQLNTGELFF
NA	TRBV3-1	NA	TRBJ1-1	TGTGCCAGCAGCCAAGACCAGTGGGGTGAAGCTTTCTTT	CASSQDQWGEAFF
few	TRBV5-6	NA	TRBJ1-3	TGTGCCAGCAGCTTGGGGAGCGTCTCTGGAAACACCATATATTTT	CASSLGSVSGNTIYF
few	TRBV5-4	NA	TRBJ2-3	TGTGCCAGCAGCTGGCCGGGACTTCCCAGAAAGGGCAACACAGATACGCAGTATTTT	CASSWPGLPRKGNTDTQYF
few	TRBV5-6	TRBD1	TRBJ1-1	TGTGCCAGCAGAGGCGGACAGGGACCCGAAGACACTGAAGCTTTCTTT	CASRGGQGPEDTEAFF
NA	TRBV9	NA	TRBJ2-2	TGTGCCAGCAGCGTAGGCTCAGCCGGGGAGCTGTTTTTT	CASSVGSAGELFF
NA	TRBV4-3	NA	TRBJ1-2	TGCGCCAGCAGCCAACAGGCCGGAGTTAGCTATGGCTACACCTTC	CASSQQAGVSYGYTF
many	TRBV7-2	TRBD1	TRBJ1-1	TGTGCCAGCATGATTACAGGGGGATTTCGGGAACCTTTCTTT	CASMITGGFREPFF
many	TRBV7-8	NA	TRBJ2-1	TGTGCCAGCAGCTCAGTTAGAACAGCTTTTCCCCTCTCCTACAATGAGCAGTTCTTC	CASSSVRTAFPLSYNEQFF
many	TRBV6-4	NA	TRBJ2-7	TGTGCCAGCAGTGTTATCTACGAGCAGTACTTC	CASSVIYEQYF
NA	TRBV3-1	TRBD1	TRBJ2-3	TGTGCCAGCAGCTTCTACTCAGGGGGCTCCACAGATACGCAGTATTTT	CASSFYSGGSTDTQYF
NA	TRBV5-1	NA	TRBJ2-3	TGCGCCAGCAGCGTCGGACTACCCACAGATACGCAGTATTTT	CASSVGLPTDTQYF
few	TRBV12-3/TRBV12-4	NA	TRBJ1-5	TGTGCCAGCAGTTTGTGGGGGGAGCAGCCCCAGCATTTT	CASSLWGEQPQHF
NA	TRBV28	NA	TRBJ2-7	TGTGCCAGCAGCCGACAGGATTACTACGAGCAGTACTTC	CASSRQDYYEQYF
NA	TRBV11-1	NA	TRBJ2-6	TGTGCCAGCAGCTTGGTTCCCGGGAGTAAGCCCTCTGGGGCCAACGTCCTGACTTTC	CASSLVPGSKPSGANVLTF
few	TRBV12-3/TRBV12-4	NA	TRBJ2-7	TGTGCCAGCAGTTTAGACGGTGGTCCCTACGAGCAGTACTTC	CASSLDGGPYEQYF
NA	TRBV28	NA	TRBJ1-3	TGTGCCAGCAGTTTCTACAACTCTGGAAACACCATATATTTT	CASSFYNSGNTIYF
many	TRBV12-3/TRBV12-4	TRBD2	TRBJ2-3	TGTGCCAGCAGTTTCGGTAGCGGGAGCCACAGCGGTACGCAGTATTTT	CASSFGSGSHSGTQYF
many	TRBV12-3/TRBV12-4	NA	TRBJ2-7	TGTGCCAGCAGTAAGAGGAGCTCCTACGAGCAGTACTTC	CASSKRSSYEQYF
few	TRBV4-1	NA	TRBJ2-7	TGCGCCAGCAGCCAAGATCGAAGCGGCTACGAGCAGTACTTC	CASSQDRSGYEQYF
many	TRBV5-1	TRBD1	TRBJ1-1	TGCGCCAGCAGCACAGGACAGGGATGGTACACTGAAGCTTTCTTT	CASSTGQGWYTEAFF
NA	TRBV20-1	NA	TRBJ2-1	TGCAGTGCTAGGCCTACCCATGGACTTTACAATGAGCAGTTGTTC	CSARPTHGLYNEQLF
NA	TRBV20-1	NA	TRBJ1-2	TGCAGTGTGGGCCCAGGTCGGGGCAGGGGTCCCTATGGCTACACCTTC	CSVGPGRGRGPYGYTF
NA	TRBV29-1	NA	TRBJ2-1	TGCAGCGTTGAAGGGGGGCTAAGCGGGCTCTACAATGAGCAGTTCTTC	CSVEGGLSGLYNEQFF
NA	TRBV27	TRBD1	TRBJ1-2	TGTGCCAGCAGGGGGCCCGGGACAGGGTATGGCTACACCTTC	CASRGPGTGYGYTF
few	TRBV12-3/TRBV12-4	NA	TRBJ1-5	TGTGCCAGCAGCGGCATGGTTGCAGAGAGCAATCAGCCCCAGCATTTT	CASSGMVAESNQPQHF
NA	TRBV7-2	NA	TRBJ1-5	TGTGCCAGCAGCTTAGGGCGGCGAAACAATCAGCCCCAGCATTTT	CASSLGRRNNQPQHF
NA	TRBV6-4	TRBD2	TRBJ2-1	TGTGCCAGCAGACCTATGACAGTCCTGGGGGCTAGCGGGAGAGTAGACTACAATGAGCAGTTCTTC	CASRPMTVLGASGRVDYNEQFF
NA	TRBV28	TRBD2	TRBJ2-3	TGTGCCAGCAGCCCGGGACTAGCGGGCTTTAGCACAGATACGCAGTATTTT	CASSPGLAGFSTDTQYF
few	TRBV5-1	NA	TRBJ2-1	TGCGCCAGCAGCTTGGGGATAGCTGGGGACAATGAGCAGTTCTTC	CASSLGIAGDNEQFF
few	TRBV7-9	TRBD1	TRBJ2-5	TGTGCCAGCAGCATGGGGACAGTCCAAGAGACCCAGTACTTC	CASSMGTVQETQYF
NA	TRBV6-1	TRBD1	TRBJ2-5	TGTGCCAGCAAATACGGACAGGCCCAAGAGACCCAGTACTTC	CASKYGQAQETQYF
NA	TRBV27	TRBD2	TRBJ2-1	TGTGCCAGCAGTTTGGGACAGCAGGGACTAGCGGCCTTAAAGTTCTTC	CASSLGQQGLAALKFF
many	TRBV12-3/TRBV12-4	TRBD1	TRBJ2-1	TGTGCCAGTACGGACAGGCGGGACAATGAGCAGTTCTTC	CASTDRRDNEQFF
NA	TRBV18	NA	TRBJ2-7	TGTGCCAGCTCACCCAAGACGGACACCTACGAGCAGTACTTC	CASSPKTDTYEQYF
few	TRBV6-5	NA	TRBJ2-6	TGTGCCAGCAGTTACTCCAGGTGGGGGGCCAACGTCCTGACTTTC	CASSYSRWGANVLTF
NA	TRBV7-2	TRBD2	TRBJ2-3	TGTGCCAGCAGCTTAACGTTAACTAGCGGGAGTGCAGATACGCAGTATTTT	CASSLTLTSGSADTQYF
many	TRBV12-3/TRBV12-4	NA	TRBJ2-2	TGTGCCAGCAGTTATTTCGGGAAAACAGAGCTGTTTTTT	CASSYFGKTELFF
few	TRBV27	NA	TRBJ2-7	TGTGCCAGCAGTTTCAGCGCCGGACTTTACGAGCAGTACTTC	CASSFSAGLYEQYF
few	TRBV6-2/TRBV6-3	NA	TRBJ2-7	TGTGCCAGCAGTTACTCGATATTGGAGGGAGACTACGAGCAGTACTTC	CASSYSILEGDYEQYF
few	TRBV25-1	NA	TRBJ2-1	TGTGCCAGCAGTGACCCGGCCGCGGGCTACAGTGAGCAGTTCTTC	CASSDPAAGYSEQFF
NA	TRBV7-8	TRBD1	TRBJ1-2	TGTGCCAGCAGCTTAGGACAGGGCCGAGGGCGCTATGGCTACACCTTC	CASSLGQGRGRYGYTF